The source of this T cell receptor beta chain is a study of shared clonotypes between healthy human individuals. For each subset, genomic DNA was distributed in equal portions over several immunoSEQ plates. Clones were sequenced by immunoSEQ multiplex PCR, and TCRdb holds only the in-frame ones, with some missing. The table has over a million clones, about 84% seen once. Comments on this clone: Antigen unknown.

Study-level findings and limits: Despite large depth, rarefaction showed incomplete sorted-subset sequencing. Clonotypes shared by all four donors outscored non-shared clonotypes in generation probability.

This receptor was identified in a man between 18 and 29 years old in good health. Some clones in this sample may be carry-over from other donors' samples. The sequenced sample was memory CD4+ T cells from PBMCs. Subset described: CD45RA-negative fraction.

The CDR3 reads CASSQDRVGENIQYF. In DNA, the CDR3 is TGTGCCAGCAGCCAAGATCGGGTCGGGGAAAACATTCAGTACTTC. The rearrangement joins TRBV4-2 to TRBJ2-4, with TRBD2 as a possible D gene (5 bases). Trimming took off 0 bases at V and 5 bases at J, with 11 bases between the two ends. The germline V gene encodes CDR1 LGHNA and CDR2 YNFKEQ. The CDR3 has 15 residues.